This TCR beta chain was captured by sequencing in a study of control samples from healthy donors and cancer patients. Trimming stripped 3 bases from V and 0 bases from J, with 9 bases between. This CDR3 has 14 amino acids. The V gene's germline CDR1 is ENHRY and CDR2 SYGVKD. Assay used: immunoSEQ multiplex PCR; TCRdb lists only in-frame clones, some missing. Among under 55,000 clones listed, roughly 80% were seen once. The origin of this receptor is a man between 70 and 80 years old in good health. The specimen sequenced was blood. The J gene is TRBJ2-7, the V gene TRBV10-3; unclear D gene. CDR3 residues: CAISEVASSYEQYF. The CDR3 nucleotides are TGTGCCATCAGTGAAGTGGCAAGCTCCTACGAGCAGTACTTC.